This T cell receptor (beta chain) was recorded in a study of T cells in Graves' hyperthyroidism and ophthalmopathy. Trimming shortened V by 0 bases and J by 0 bases, and 8 bases separated the two germline ends. Germline CDR1 reads MGHRA; CDR2 reads YSYEKL. The CDR3 length is 16 residues. Extraction of PBMCs used 8 to 10 ml of fresh peripheral blood. RNA transcripts gave rise to amplified TCR beta CDR3 regions. HTBI primers were employed in a first-round RT-PCR of the TCR CDR3. In TCRdb, the multiplex PCR reads were re-called with MiXCR into one record per CDR3 protein. The sample has more than 650,000 distinct CDR3 sequences, about 14% seen once. This clonotype was counted at least ten times.

The sequenced sample was blood. This chain connects TRBV4-1 to TRBJ2-2; D call uncertain. The sequence was obtained from a woman under 30 with Graves' hyperthyroidism. The CDR3 is CASSQDIGPNTGELFF. CDR3 sequence (DNA): TGCGCCAGCAGCCAAGACATAGGTCCGAACACCGGGGAGCTGTTTTTT.